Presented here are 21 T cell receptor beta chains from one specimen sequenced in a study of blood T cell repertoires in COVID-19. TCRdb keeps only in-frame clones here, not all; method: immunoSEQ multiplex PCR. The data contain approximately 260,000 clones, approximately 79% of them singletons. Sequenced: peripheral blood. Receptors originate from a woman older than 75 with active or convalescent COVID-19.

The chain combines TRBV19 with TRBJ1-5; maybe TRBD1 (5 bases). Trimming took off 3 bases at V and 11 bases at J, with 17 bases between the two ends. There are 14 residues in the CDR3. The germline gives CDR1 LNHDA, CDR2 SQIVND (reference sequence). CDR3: CASSISTERGSQHF. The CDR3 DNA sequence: TGTGCCAGTAGTATCTCCACGGAACGGGGGTCCCAGCATTTT.

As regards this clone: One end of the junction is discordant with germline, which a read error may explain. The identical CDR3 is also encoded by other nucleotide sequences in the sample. The CDR3 protein is CASSLDSSGNTIYF. CDR3 DNA sequence: TGCGCCAGCAGTTTGGACAGCTCTGGAAACACCATATATTTT. This chain uses TRBV5-1 with TRBJ1-3; D might be TRBD1 (6 bases). CDR3 length: 14 residues. Germline loops: CDR1 SGHRS, CDR2 YFSETQ.

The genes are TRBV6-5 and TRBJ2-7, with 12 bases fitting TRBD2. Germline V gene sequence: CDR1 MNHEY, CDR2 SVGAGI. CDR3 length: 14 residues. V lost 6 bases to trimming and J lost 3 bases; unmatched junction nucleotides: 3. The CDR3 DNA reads TGTGCCAGCAGCGAGACTAGCGGGAGCTACGAGCAGTACTTC. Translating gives CASSETSGSYEQYF.

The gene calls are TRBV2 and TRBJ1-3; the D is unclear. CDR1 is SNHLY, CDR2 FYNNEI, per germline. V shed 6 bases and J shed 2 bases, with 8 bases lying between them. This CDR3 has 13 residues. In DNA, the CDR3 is TGTGCCAGCAGACTGCCCCCTGGAAACACCATATATTTT. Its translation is CASRLPPGNTIYF.

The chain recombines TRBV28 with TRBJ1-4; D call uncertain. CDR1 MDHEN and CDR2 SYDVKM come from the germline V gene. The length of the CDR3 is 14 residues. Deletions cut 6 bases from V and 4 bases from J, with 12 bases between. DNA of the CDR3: TGTGCCAGCAGGGGAGTGTTGGGTAATGAAAAACTGTTTTTT. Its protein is CASRGVLGNEKLFF. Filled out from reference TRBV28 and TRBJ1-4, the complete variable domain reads DVKVTQSSRYLVKRTGEKVFLECVQDMDHENMFWYRQDPGLGLRLIYFSYDVKMKEKGDIPEGYSVSREKKERFSLILESASTNQTSMYLCASRGVLGNEKLFFGSGTQLSVL.

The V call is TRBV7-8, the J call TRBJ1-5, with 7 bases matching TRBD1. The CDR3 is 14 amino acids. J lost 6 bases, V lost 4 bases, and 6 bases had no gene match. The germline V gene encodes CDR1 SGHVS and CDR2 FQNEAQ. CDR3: CASSYRQGGQPQHF. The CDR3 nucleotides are TGTGCCAGCAGCTACCGACAGGGAGGTCAGCCCCAGCATTTT.

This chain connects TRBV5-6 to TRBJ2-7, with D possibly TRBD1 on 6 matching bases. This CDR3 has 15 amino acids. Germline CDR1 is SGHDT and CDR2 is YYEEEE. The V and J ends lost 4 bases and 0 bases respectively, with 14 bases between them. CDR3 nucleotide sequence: TGTGCCAGCAGCCACTACCGGGACAACTCCTACGAGCAGTACTTC. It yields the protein CASSHYRDNSYEQYF.

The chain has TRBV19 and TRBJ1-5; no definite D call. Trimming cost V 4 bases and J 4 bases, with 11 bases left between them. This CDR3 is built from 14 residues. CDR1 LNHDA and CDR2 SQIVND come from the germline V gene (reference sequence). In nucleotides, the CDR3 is TGTGCCAGTAGTAGATCGGGGAGGAATCAGCCCCAGCATTTT. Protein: CASSRSGRNQPQHF.

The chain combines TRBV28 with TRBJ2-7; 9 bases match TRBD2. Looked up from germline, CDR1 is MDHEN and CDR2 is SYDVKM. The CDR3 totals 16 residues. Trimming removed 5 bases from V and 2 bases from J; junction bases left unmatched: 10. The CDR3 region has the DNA TGTGCCAGCAGTCCGCCGACTAGCGGAAAAGCCTACGAGCAGTACTTC. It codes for CASSPPTSGKAYEQYF.

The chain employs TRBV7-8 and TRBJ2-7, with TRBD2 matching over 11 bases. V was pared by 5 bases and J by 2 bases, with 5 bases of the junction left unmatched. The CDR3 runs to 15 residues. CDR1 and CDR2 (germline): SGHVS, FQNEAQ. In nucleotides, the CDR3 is TGTGCCAGCAGCACTACTAGCGGGAGAACCTACGAGCAGTACTTC. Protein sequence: CASSTTSGRTYEQYF.

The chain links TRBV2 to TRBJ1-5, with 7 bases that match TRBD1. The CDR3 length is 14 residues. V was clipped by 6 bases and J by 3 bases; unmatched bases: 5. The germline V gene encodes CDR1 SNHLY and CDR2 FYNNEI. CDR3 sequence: CASSGQVINQPQHF. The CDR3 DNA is TGTGCCAGCAGCGGACAGGTGATCAATCAGCCCCAGCATTTT. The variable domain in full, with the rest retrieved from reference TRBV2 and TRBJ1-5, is EPEVTQTPSHQVTQMGQEVILRCVPISNHLYFYWYRQILGQKVEFLVSFYNNEISEKSEIFDDQFSVERPDGSNFTLKIRSTKLEDSAMYFCASSGQVINQPQHFGDGTRLSIL.

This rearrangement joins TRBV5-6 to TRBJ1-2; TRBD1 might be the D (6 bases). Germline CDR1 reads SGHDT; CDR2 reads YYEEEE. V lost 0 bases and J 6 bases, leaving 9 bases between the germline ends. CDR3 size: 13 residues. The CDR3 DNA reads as TGTGCCAGCAGCTTGGTACAGGGAGATGGCTACACCTTC. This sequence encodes CASSLVQGDGYTF.

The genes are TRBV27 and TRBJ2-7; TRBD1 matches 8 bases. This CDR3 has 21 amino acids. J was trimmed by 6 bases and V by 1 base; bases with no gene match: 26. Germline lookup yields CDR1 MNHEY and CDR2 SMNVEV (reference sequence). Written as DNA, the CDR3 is TGTGCCAGCAGTTTATACGGACAGGGATCGGCTAGCGTTCGATCCTTCTCCGAGCAGTACTTC. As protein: CASSLYGQGSASVRSFSEQYF.

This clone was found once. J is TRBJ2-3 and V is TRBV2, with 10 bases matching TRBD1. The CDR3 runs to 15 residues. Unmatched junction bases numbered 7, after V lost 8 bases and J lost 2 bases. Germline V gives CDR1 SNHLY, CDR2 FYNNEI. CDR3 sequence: CASSGGTGVTDTQYF. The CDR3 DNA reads TGTGCCAGCTCCGGGGGGACAGGGGTCACAGATACGCAGTATTTT.

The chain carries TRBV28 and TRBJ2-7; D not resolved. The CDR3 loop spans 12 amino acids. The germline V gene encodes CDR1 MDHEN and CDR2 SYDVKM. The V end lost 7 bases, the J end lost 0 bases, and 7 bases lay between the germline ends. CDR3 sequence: CASTSSSYEQYF. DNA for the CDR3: TGTGCCAGCACTTCCTCCTCCTACGAGCAGTACTTC.

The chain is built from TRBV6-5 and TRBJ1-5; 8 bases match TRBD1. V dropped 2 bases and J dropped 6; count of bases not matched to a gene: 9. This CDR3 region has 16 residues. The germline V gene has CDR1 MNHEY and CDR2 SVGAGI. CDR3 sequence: CASSYGTGGFGQPQHF. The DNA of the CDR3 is TGTGCCAGCAGTTACGGTACAGGGGGATTTGGTCAGCCCCAGCATTTT.

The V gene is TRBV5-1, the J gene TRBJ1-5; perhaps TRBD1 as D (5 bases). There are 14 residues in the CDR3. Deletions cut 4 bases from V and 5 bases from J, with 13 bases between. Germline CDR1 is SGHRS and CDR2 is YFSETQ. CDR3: CASSPGGIDQPQHF. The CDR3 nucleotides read TGCGCCAGCAGCCCGGGGGGGATCGATCAGCCCCAGCATTTT. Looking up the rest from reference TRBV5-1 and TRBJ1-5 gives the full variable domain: KAGVTQTPRYLIKTRGQQVTLSCSPISGHRSVSWYQQTPGQGLQFLFEYFSETQRNKGNFPGRFSGRQFSNSRSEMNVSTLELGDSALYLCASSPGGIDQPQHFGDGTRLSIL.

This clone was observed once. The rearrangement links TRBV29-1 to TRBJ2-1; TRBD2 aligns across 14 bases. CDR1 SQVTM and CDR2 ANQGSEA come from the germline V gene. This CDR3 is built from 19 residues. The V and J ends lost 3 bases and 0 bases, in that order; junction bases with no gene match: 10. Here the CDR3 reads CSVDVTGLAGVSSYNEQFF. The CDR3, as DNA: TGCAGCGTTGACGTCACGGGACTAGCGGGAGTAAGCTCCTACAATGAGCAGTTCTTC.

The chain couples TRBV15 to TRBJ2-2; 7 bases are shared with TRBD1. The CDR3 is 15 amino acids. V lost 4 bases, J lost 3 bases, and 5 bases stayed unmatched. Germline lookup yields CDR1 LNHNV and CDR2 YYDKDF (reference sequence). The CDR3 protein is CATSKNRGYTGELFF. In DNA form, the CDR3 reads TGTGCCACCAGCAAAAACAGGGGATACACCGGGGAGCTGTTTTTT.

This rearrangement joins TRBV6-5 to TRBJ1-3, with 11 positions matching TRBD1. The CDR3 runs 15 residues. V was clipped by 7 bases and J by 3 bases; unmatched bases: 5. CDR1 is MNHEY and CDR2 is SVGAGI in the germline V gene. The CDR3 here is CASTMDRGLGNTIYF. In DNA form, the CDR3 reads TGTGCCAGCACCATGGACAGGGGGCTTGGAAACACCATATATTTT.

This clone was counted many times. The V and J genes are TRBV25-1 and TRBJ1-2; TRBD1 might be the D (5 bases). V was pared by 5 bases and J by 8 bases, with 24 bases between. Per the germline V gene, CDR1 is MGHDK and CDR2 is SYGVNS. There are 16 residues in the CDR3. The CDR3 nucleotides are TGTGCCAGCAGTCACACCGGGGGAGAGGTCCCGGGCGGCTACACCTTC. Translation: CASSHTGGEVPGGYTF.